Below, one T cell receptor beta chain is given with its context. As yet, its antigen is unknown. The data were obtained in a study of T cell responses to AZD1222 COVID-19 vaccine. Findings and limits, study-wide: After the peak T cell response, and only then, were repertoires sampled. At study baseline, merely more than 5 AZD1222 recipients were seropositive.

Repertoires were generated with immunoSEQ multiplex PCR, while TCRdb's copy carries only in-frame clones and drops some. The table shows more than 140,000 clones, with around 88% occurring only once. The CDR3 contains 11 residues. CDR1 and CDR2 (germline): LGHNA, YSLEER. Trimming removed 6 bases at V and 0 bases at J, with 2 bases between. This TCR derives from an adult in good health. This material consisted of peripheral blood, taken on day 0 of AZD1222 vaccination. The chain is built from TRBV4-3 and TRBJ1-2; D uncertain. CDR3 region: CASSPNYGYTF. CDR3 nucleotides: TGCGCCAGCAGTCCTAACTATGGCTACACCTTC.